The rows below give T cell receptor beta chains drawn from one sample of a study of T cell changes during pregnancy in multiple sclerosis. Produced via immunoSEQ multiplex PCR; TCRdb's table is partial and in-frame only. In the table there are roughly 66,000 clones, 92% of which are singletons. The sample in question was peripheral blood, obtained in the first trimester of pregnancy. Receptors were obtained from a female donor with multiple sclerosis, enrolled in a pregnancy study. CDR3s include the opening cysteine and the closing phenylalanine or tryptophan. The size entry is marked missing in some rows and otherwise reads once, few, many or a size class.

j_call | clone_size | cdr3_length | v_call | cdr3_aa
TRBJ2-1 | - | 16 | TRBV9 | CASSVRTGTSYNEQFF
TRBJ2-1 | - | 16 | TRBV4-2 | CASSPPSSGPYNEQFF
TRBJ1-5 | - | 15 | TRBV19 | CASSSEEAGAQPQHF
TRBJ2-5 | - | 11 | TRBV13 | CASSRRGTQYF
TRBJ2-3 | - | 15 | TRBV4-3 | CASSQAAGGPHTQYF
TRBJ2-1 | once | 16 | TRBV28 | CASSSYEDGRRNEQFF
TRBJ1-2 | - | 15 | TRBV19 | CASSAPTGDAYGYTF
TRBJ1-5 | - | 13 | TRBV28 | CASIGQINQPQHF
TRBJ2-4 | - | 18 | TRBV11-2 | CASTFKSGGLQAKNIQYF
TRBJ2-7 | - | 17 | TRBV29-1 | CSVAPPPVRGAKYEQYF
TRBJ2-5 | - | 14 | TRBV14 | CASSYGTGQETQYF
TRBJ2-2 | few | 14 | TRBV11-2 | CASTLSGSSGELFF
TRBJ1-1 | - | 15 | TRBV7-3 | CASSLIPQLNTEAFF